This T cell receptor (beta chain) originates from a study of CXCR3-negative and CXCR3-positive naive CD8 T cells. Study-wide results and limits: Memory, not naive, CXCR3-negative and CXCR3-positive cells differed in TRBV-TRBJ usage. Relative to CXCR3-negative naive cells, CXCR3-positive naive cells had more hydrophobic TRB CDR3s.

Sorting yielded triplicates of 300,000 cells for each CD8+ T cell subset. CDR3 length: 16 amino acids. Per the germline V gene, CDR1 is MDHEN and CDR2 is SYDVKM. Concerning this clonotype: Its antigen remains unknown.

With UMI labels, 5' RACE was used to prepare the TRB cDNA libraries. TCRdb derives one entry per CDR3 protein from the 5' RACE reads, leaving out DNA. The sample's table shows about 110,000 distinct CDR3 sequences. The chain combines TRBV28 with TRBJ2-6; TCRdb selects TRBD1, and the lack of DNA leaves this call unchecked. The sequence was collected from a human donor in good health. Some clones in this sample may be carry-over from other donors' samples. The sequenced sample was naive CXCR3+ CD8+ T cells from blood. Subset described: CD45RO-CCR7+CD27+CD95- naive CD8+ T cells expressing CXCR3 (TNR3+). CDR3 amino acids: CASSLDRTSGANVLTF.